Below are 9 T cell receptor beta chains sequenced from a single sample in a study of T cell clones after liver transplantation. Here immunoSEQ multiplex PCR was the method, and the copy in TCRdb shows in-frame clones only, minus some. The table lists tens of thousands of clones, more than 75% of them singletons. This material consisted of CD4+ T cells from blood, taken before liver transplant. The receptors originated from a human donor who received a liver transplant.

This chain links TRBV2 with TRBJ2-1; 12 nucleotides agree with TRBD2. Trimming cost V 7 bases and J 6 bases; bases outside gene matches: 4. CDR3 length: 14 amino acids. CDR1 is SNHLY and CDR2 is FYNNEI in the germline V gene. In nucleotides, the CDR3 is TGTGCCAGCATTGGACTAGCGGGGCCCAATGAGCAGTTCTTC. Translation gives CASIGLAGPNEQFF.

The V gene is TRBV7-3, the J gene TRBJ2-1; TRBD2 agrees at 7 bases. V trimming: 3 bases; J trimming: 3 bases; junction bases outside the gene matches: 5. The germline V gene has CDR1 SGHTA and CDR2 FQGTGA. This CDR3 has 15 amino acids. The CDR3 protein is CASSLEGGNYNEQFF. The CDR3 DNA is TGTGCCAGCAGCTTGGAGGGAGGGAACTACAATGAGCAGTTCTTC.

The V gene is TRBV7-2, the J gene TRBJ2-7; 7 bases are shared with TRBD2. Germline assignment: CDR1 SGHTA and CDR2 FQGNSA. CDR3 size: 15 residues. Losses at the gene ends were 0 bases for V and 2 bases for J; bases not matched to a gene: 4. The CDR3 here is CASSLARLAAYEQYF. In nucleotides, the CDR3 is TGTGCCAGCAGCTTAGCTCGGCTAGCGGCCTACGAGCAGTACTTC.

The chain links TRBV19 to TRBJ2-7, with 9 bases identical to TRBD1. The CDR3 sequence is 14 residues long. J was trimmed by 6 bases and V by 10 bases; bases with no gene match: 13. CDR1 LNHDA and CDR2 SQIVND come from the germline V gene (reference sequence). The CDR3 nucleotides read TGTGCCACCCCCAGGGGACAGGGTCCCTCCGAGCAGTACTTC. Its protein is CATPRGQGPSEQYF. Full variable domain (remainder filled in from reference TRBV19 and TRBJ2-7): DGGITQSPKYLFRKEGQNVTLSCEQNLNHDAMYWYRQDPGQGLRLIYYSQIVNDFQKGDIAEGYSVSREKKESFPLTVTSAQKNPTAFYLCATPRGQGPSEQYFGPGTRLTVT.

CDR3 amino acids: CASSVEDSGSFSNTQYF. CDR3 sequence (DNA): TGTGCCAGCAGCGTAGAAGATAGCGGGAGCTTTTCAAATACGCAGTATTTT. The V call is TRBV9, the J call TRBJ2-3; 9 bases are shared with TRBD2. V shed 0 bases and J 7 bases; nucleotides not matched to a gene: 12. Per germline, CDR1 SGDLS and CDR2 YYNGEE. This CDR3 comprises 17 residues.

The rearrangement uses TRBV5-4 and TRBJ2-5; TRBD2 aligns across 8 bases. This CDR3 has 15 amino acids. Trimming removed 3 bases from V and 5 bases from J; junction bases left unmatched: 9. CDR1 is SGHNT, CDR2 YYREEE, per germline (reference sequence). The CDR3 reads CASSYGPPSGETQYF. The CDR3 DNA is TGTGCCAGCAGCTATGGCCCCCCTAGCGGGGAGACCCAGTACTTC.

The rearrangement uses TRBV30 and TRBJ1-3, with a tentative D call TRBD1 (6 bases). Trimming took off 4 bases at V and 15 bases at J, with 22 bases between the two ends. From germline, CDR1 is GTSNPN and CDR2 SVGIG (reference sequence). The CDR3 covers 13 residues. Here the CDR3 reads CAWTRDNSLPGYF. In nucleotides, the CDR3 is TGTGCCTGGACCCGGGACAACTCTCTCCCGGGATATTTT.

The chain links TRBV11-3 to TRBJ2-7, with 11 bases identical to TRBD2. The J segment lost 3 bases and the V segment lost 5 bases, leaving 6 bases of the junction unmatched. The germline V gene encodes CDR1 SGHNT and CDR2 YENEEA. CDR3 length: 15 residues. CDR3 bases: TGTGCCAGCAGCCCCGGGACTAGCGGTCACTACGAGCAGTACTTC. Residues: CASSPGTSGHYEQYF.

CDR3 amino acids: CASSVVGNEQYF. Here the CDR3 DNA reads TGTGCCAGCAGTGTCGTCGGTAACGAGCAGTACTTC. The chain carries TRBV6-1 and TRBJ2-7; D is ambiguous. V dropped 4 bases and J dropped 5 bases, with 9 bases sitting between them. The CDR3 length is 12 residues. The V gene's germline CDR1 is MNHNS and CDR2 SASEGT.